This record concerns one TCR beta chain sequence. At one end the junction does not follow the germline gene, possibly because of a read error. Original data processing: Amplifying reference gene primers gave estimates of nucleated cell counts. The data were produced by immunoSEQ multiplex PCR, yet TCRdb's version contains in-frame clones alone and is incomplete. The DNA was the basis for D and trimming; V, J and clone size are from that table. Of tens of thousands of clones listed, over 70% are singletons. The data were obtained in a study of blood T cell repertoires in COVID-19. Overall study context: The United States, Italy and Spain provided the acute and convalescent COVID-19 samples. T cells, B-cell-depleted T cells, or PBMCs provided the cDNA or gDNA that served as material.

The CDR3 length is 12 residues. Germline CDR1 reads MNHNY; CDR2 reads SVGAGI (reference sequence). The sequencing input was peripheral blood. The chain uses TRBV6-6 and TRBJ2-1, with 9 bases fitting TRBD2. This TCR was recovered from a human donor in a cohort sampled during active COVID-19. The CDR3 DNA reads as TGTGCCAGCACCGCGACTAGCGGCGTAAGGGTCTTC. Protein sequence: CASTATSGVRVF.